A selection of T cell receptor beta chains follows, all from one sample in a study of blood T cells in healthy people across ages. From the 5' RACE reads, TCRdb called clonotypes with MiXCR, one entry per CDR3 protein. The table has more than 900,000 distinct CDR3 sequences, 25% to 35% seen once. This same sample was also part of a study on T cells of mothers and their children.

Sequencing was done on a sample of blood. These receptors were obtained from a woman aged 40 to 50 in good health. The CDR3 runs from the conserved cysteine through the conserved F or W. The order of the fields is V gene, J gene, clone size, CDR3 protein. Clone size appears in some rows only: once, few, many, or a class for an expanded clone.

V: TRBV7-8
J: TRBJ1-2
size: -
CDR3: CASSSRSPKQGKGTGYTF

V: TRBV27
J: TRBJ2-1
size: -
CDR3: CASSLKWASSYNEQFF

V: TRBV6-6
J: TRBJ1-1
size: -
CDR3: CASRVGGHTEAFF

V: TRBV27
J: TRBJ2-3
size: -
CDR3: CASREIGGTDTQYF

V: TRBV2
J: TRBJ1-1
size: few
CDR3: CASTLRQGAMNTEAFF

V: TRBV3-1
J: TRBJ2-5
size: many
CDR3: CASSPQRTSGGGETQYF

V: TRBV3-1
J: TRBJ2-7
size: once
CDR3: CASSQAQDRGYEQYF

V: TRBV5-5
J: TRBJ2-3
size: few
CDR3: CASSSAQATDTQYF

V: TRBV29-1
J: TRBJ2-3
size: -
CDR3: CSVVRLEVDTPYF

V: TRBV30
J: TRBJ2-5
size: -
CDR3: CAGEGGSQETQYF

V: TRBV6-6
J: TRBJ1-2
size: few
CDR3: CASRRADGAQHPYTF

V: TRBV10-3
J: TRBJ2-7
size: few
CDR3: CAISEGQGYEQYF

V: TRBV4-1
J: TRBJ2-7
size: many
CDR3: CASSQLPGQGVYEQYF

V: TRBV20-1
J: TRBJ2-4
size: -
CDR3: CSAAGTGLEALGGKNIQYF

V: TRBV11-2
J: TRBJ2-3
size: few
CDR3: CASSLYGRRTDTQYF

V: TRBV12-3/TRBV12-4
J: TRBJ1-2
size: many
CDR3: CASSSSWTGDNYGYTF

V: TRBV5-5
J: TRBJ1-2
size: -
CDR3: CASTISAVVWGYTF

V: TRBV7-2
J: TRBJ2-1
size: -
CDR3: CASSPRQGERNEQFF

V: TRBV5-1
J: TRBJ2-1
size: many
CDR3: CASSLSAGSNEQFF

V: TRBV4-1
J: TRBJ2-1
size: few
CDR3: CASSQERAGGPREQFF

V: TRBV7-9
J: TRBJ1-5
size: many
CDR3: CASSGTGVQPQHF

V: TRBV27
J: TRBJ2-1
size: -
CDR3: CASSLRIPGLAGGNYNEQFF

V: TRBV24-1
J: TRBJ2-3
size: many
CDR3: CATSDLQTGFTDTQYF

V: TRBV7-3
J: TRBJ2-7
size: many
CDR3: CASSPRTGLSYEQYF

V: TRBV5-1
J: TRBJ1-2
size: -
CDR3: CASSFRERYGYTF

V: TRBV7-2
J: TRBJ1-1
size: few
CDR3: CASSLGGAYTEAFF

V: TRBV20-1
J: TRBJ1-5
size: many
CDR3: CSARDLGAGGQPQHF

V: TRBV7-9
J: TRBJ1-4
size: -
CDR3: CVSSLARTGTGGEKLFF

V: TRBV7-6
J: TRBJ2-4
size: many
CDR3: CASSSRLAASGNIQYF

V: TRBV7-2
J: TRBJ2-4
size: few
CDR3: CASSFTGAKNIQYF

V: TRBV6-1
J: -
size: few
CDR3: CASSVKGQGVGYPRGWAEQYF

V: TRBV5-1
J: TRBJ2-7
size: -
CDR3: CASSSQGLSYEQYF

V: TRBV7-9
J: TRBJ2-1
size: -
CDR3: CASSSNGGAYEQFF

V: TRBV7-8
J: TRBJ1-2
size: -
CDR3: CASSPAPGTGDGYTF

V: TRBV3-1
J: TRBJ2-1
size: few
CDR3: CASSQYSGGRYNEQFF

V: TRBV7-2
J: TRBJ2-7
size: many
CDR3: CASSPVGSYEQYF